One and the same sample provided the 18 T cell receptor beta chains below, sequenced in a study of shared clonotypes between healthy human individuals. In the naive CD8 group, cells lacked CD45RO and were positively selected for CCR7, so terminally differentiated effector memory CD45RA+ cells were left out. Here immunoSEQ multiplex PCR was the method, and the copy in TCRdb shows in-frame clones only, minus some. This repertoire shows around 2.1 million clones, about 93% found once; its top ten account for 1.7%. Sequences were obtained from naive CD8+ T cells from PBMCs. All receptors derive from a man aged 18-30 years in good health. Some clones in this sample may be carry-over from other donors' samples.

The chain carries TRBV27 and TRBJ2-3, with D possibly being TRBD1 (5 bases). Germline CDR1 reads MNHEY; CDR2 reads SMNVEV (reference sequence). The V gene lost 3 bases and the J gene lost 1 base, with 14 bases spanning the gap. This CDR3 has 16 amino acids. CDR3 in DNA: TGTGCCAGCAGTTTGTGGGGCAGGGCCGGCACAGATACGCAGTATTTT. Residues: CASSLWGRAGTDTQYF.

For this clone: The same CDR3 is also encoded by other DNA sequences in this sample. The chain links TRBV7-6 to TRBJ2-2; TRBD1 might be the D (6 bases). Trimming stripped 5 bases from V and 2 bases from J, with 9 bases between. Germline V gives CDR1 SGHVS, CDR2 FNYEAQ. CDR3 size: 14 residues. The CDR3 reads CASSLGGNTGELFF. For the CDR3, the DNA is TGTGCCAGCAGCCTAGGGGGAAACACCGGGGAGCTGTTTTTT. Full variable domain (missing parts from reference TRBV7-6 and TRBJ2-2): GAGVSQSPRYKVTKRGQDVALRCDPISGHVSLYWYRQALGQGPEFLTYFNYEAQQDKSGLPNDRFSAERPEGSISTLTIQRTEQRDSAMYRCASSLGGNTGELFFGEGSRLTVL.

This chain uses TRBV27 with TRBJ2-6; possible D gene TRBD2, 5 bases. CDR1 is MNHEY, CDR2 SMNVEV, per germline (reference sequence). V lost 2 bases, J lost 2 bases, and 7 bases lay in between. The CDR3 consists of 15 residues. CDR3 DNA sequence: TGTGCCAGCAGTTTAGGAGGTACTGGGGCCAACGTCCTGACTTTC. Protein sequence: CASSLGGTGANVLTF.

CDR3 DNA sequence: TGCGCCAGCAGCTTGGCGCCGGGGGCGATCGATGGCTACACCTTC. Encoded protein: CASSLAPGAIDGYTF. The chain links TRBV5-1 to TRBJ1-2; D may be TRBD1 (6 bases). The germline gives CDR1 SGHRS, CDR2 YFSETQ. Trimming took off 0 bases at V and 6 bases at J, with 15 bases between the two ends. The CDR3 totals 15 residues. Full variable domain (remainder filled in from reference TRBV5-1 and TRBJ1-2): KAGVTQTPRYLIKTRGQQVTLSCSPISGHRSVSWYQQTPGQGLQFLFEYFSETQRNKGNFPGRFSGRQFSNSRSEMNVSTLELGDSALYLCASSLAPGAIDGYTFGSGTRLTVV.

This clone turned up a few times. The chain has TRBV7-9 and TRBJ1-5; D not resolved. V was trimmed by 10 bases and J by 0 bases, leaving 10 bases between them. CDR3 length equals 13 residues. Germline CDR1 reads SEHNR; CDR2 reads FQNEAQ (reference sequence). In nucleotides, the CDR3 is TGTGCCACCTCCTTAGATAGCAATCAGCCCCAGCATTTT. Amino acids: CATSLDSNQPQHF.

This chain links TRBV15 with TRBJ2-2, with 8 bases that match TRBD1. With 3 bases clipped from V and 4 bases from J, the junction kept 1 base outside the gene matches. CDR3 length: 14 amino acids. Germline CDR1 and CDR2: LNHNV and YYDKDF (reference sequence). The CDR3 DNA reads TGTGCCACCAGCAGGACAGGGGTCACCGGGGAGCTGTTTTTT. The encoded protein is CATSRTGVTGELFF. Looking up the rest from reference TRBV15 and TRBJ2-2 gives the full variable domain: DAMVIQNPRYQVTQFGKPVTLSCSQTLNHNVMYWYQQKSSQAPKLLFHYYDKDFNNEADTPDNFQSRRPNTSFCFLDIRSPGLGDTAMYLCATSRTGVTGELFFGEGSRLTVL.

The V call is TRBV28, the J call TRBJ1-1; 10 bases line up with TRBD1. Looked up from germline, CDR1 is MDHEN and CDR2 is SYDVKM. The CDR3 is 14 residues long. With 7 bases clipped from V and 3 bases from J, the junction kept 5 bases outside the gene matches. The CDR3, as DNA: TGTGCCAGCACCAGACAGGGGGCAGACACTGAAGCTTTCTTT. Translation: CASTRQGADTEAFF.

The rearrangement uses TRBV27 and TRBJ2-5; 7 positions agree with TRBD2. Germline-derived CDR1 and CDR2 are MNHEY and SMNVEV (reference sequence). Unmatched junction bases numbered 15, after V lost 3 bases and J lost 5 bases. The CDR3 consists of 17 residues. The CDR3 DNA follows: TGTGCCAGCAGTTTTATCTCGGGCCCCCCCGGGGGGGAGACCCAGTACTTC. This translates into CASSFISGPPGGETQYF.

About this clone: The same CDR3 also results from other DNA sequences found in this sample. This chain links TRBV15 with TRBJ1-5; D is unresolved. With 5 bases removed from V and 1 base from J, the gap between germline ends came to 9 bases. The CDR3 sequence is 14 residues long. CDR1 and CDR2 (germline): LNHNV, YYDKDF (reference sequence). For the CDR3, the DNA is TGTGCCACCAGCTCGAAACGGAGCAATCAGCCCCAGCATTTT. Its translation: CATSSKRSNQPQHF.

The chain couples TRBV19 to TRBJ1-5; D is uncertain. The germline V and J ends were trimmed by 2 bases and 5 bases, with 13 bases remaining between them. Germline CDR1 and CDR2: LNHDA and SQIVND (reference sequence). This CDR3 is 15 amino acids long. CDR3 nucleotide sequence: TGTGCCAGTAGTATAATTGGCCTCATCGATCAGCCCCAGCATTTT. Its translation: CASSIIGLIDQPQHF.

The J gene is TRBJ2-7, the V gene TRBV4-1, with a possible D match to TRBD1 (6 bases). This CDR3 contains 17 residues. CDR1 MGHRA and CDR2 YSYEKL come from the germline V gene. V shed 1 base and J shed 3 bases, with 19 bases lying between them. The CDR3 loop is CASSQVRAGVPHYEQYF. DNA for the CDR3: TGCGCCAGCAGCCAAGTAAGAGCAGGGGTTCCCCACTACGAGCAGTACTTC.

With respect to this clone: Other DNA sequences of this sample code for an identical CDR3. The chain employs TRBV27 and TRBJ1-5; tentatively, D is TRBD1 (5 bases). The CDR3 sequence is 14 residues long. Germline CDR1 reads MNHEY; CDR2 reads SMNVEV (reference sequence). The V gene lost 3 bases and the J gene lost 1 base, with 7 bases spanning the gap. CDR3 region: CASSFRQSNQPQHF. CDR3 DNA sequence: TGTGCCAGCAGTTTCCGACAGAGCAATCAGCCCCAGCATTTT.

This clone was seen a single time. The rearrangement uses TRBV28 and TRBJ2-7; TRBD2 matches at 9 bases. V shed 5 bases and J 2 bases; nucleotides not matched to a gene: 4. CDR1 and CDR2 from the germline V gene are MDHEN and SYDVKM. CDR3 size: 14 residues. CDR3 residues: CASSGAGGTYEQYF. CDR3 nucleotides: TGTGCCAGCAGTGGGGCGGGGGGGACCTACGAGCAGTACTTC.

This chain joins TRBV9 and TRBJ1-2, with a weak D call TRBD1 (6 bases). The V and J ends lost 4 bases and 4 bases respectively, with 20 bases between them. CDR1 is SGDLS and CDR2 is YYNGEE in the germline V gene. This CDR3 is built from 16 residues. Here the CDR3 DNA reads TGTGCCAGCAGCCCACCAGTGGGGGGCGATTCCTATGGCTACACCTTC. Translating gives CASSPPVGGDSYGYTF.

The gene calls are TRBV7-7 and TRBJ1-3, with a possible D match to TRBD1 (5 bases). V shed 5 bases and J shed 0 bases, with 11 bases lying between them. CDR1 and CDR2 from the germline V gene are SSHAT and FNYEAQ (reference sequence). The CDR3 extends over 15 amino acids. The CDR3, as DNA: TGTGCCAGCAGCCCAGACAGCAACTCTGGAAACACCATATATTTT. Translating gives CASSPDSNSGNTIYF.

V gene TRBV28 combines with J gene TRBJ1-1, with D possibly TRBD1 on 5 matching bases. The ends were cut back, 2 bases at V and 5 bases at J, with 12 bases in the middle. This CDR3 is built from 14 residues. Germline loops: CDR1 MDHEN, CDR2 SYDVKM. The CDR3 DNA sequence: TGTGCCAGCAGTTTAGCCAGGGTTGGGACTGAAGCTTTCTTT. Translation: CASSLARVGTEAFF.

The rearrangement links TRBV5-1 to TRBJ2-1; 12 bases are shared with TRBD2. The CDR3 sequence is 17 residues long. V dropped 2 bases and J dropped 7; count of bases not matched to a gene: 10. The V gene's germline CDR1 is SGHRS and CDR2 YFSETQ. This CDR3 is CASSLNPTSGRRNEQFF. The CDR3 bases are TGCGCCAGCAGCTTAAACCCGACTAGCGGGAGACGGAATGAGCAGTTCTTC.

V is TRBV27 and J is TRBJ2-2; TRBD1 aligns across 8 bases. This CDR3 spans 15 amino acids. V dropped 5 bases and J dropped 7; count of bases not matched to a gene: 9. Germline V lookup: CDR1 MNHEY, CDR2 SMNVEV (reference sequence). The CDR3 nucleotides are TGTGCCAGCAGTCTTAGACCAGGGGGCAACGGGGAGCTGTTTTTT. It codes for CASSLRPGGNGELFF.